Listed here are 25 T cell receptor beta chains from one sample, sequenced in a study of blood T cells in healthy people across ages. Primed by a sample-barcoded 5' primer and a J-beta primer mix, a second PCR proceeded for about 7 to 11 cycles. Each CDR3 protein is one row after TCRdb ran MiXCR on the 5' RACE reads. Here the sample spans around 800,000 distinct CDR3 sequences, about a quarter being singletons. This same sample was also taken into another study, of T cells of mothers and their children.

The sample consisted of blood. The source is a boy between 10 and 17 years old in good health.

Only a few counts were recorded for this clonotype. This chain joins TRBV3-1 and TRBJ2-5, with D perhaps matching TRBD2 (6 bases). The J call is doubtful: the DNA matches TRBJ2-7 better. From germline, CDR1 is LGHDT and CDR2 YNNKEL (reference sequence). CDR3 size: 14 residues. CDR3 amino acids: CASSQKEGPYEQYF. The CDR3 DNA reads as TGTGCCAGCAGCCAAAAGGAGGGCCCCTACGAGCAGTACTTC.

DNA of the CDR3: TGCGCCAGCAGCCGGGGCAGGGGGGAGGATGAGCAGTTCTTC. Translating it yields CASSRGRGEDEQFF. This rearrangement joins TRBV5-1 to TRBJ2-1, with a possible D match to TRBD1 (7 bases). The CDR3 covers 14 residues. Trimming shortened V by 4 bases and J by 8 bases, and 16 bases separated the two germline ends. Germline V CDR1 and CDR2: SGHRS, YFSETQ.

The chain couples TRBV7-3 to TRBJ2-7, with TRBD2 identical over 11 bases. The J call is in doubt because the DNA end fits TRBJ2-1 better. The CDR3 consists of 16 residues. In germline, CDR1 is SGHTA, CDR2 FQGTGA. In nucleotides, the CDR3 is TGTGCCAGCAGCTCACAGATAGCGGGGGGGTACAATGAGCAGTTCTTC. Translating it yields CASSSQIAGGYNEQFF.

A few counts support this clonotype. This sequence joins TRBV29-1 and TRBJ2-2, with D possibly matching TRBD2 (5 bases). The length of the CDR3 is 14 residues. Germline loops: CDR1 SQVTM, CDR2 ANQGSEA. V gave up 6 bases and J gave up 4 bases, with 15 bases separating them. The CDR3 DNA sequence: TGCAGCGTCCCCGGGAAGGGAAGCACCGGGGAGCTGTTTTTT. This encodes CSVPGKGSTGELFF.

This clonotype was picked up a small number of times. A read error may produce the germline difference seen at one junction end. The chain carries TRBV11-1 and TRBJ2-5; 9 bases agree with TRBD1. This CDR3 is 15 amino acids long. Germline CDR1 is SGHAT and CDR2 is FQDESV (reference sequence). The CDR3 coding sequence is TGTGCCAGCAGCTCCCGGGACAGGGTCCAAGGGACCCAGTACTTC. Encoded protein: CASSSRDRVQGTQYF.

This clonotype was observed a few times. V usage is TRBV12-3 or TRBV12-4 and J usage is TRBJ1-1; no clear D gene. V lost 3 bases and J 3 bases, leaving 11 bases between the germline ends. The CDR3 loop spans 14 amino acids. The CDR3 nucleotides are TGTGCCAGCAGTTTTTCCCGGGCATACACTGAAGCTTTCTTT. This encodes CASSFSRAYTEAFF.

The chain has TRBV29-1 and TRBJ1-2; D unresolved. The CDR3 runs to 12 residues. Per germline, CDR1 SQVTM and CDR2 ANQGSEA. V was pared by 5 bases and J by 8 bases, with 15 bases between. CDR3 sequence: CSVSGSWRGYTF. CDR3 nucleotide sequence: TGCAGCGTTAGTGGATCTTGGAGGGGCTACACCTTC.

The chain links TRBV29-1 to TRBJ2-5; D not certain. This CDR3 has 12 residues. Germline V CDR1 and CDR2: SQVTM, ANQGSEA. The V gene lost 7 bases and the J gene lost 4 bases, with 13 bases spanning the gap. The CDR3 loop reads CSGRSGGETQYF. In DNA, the CDR3 is TGCAGCGGCCGGTCCGGCGGAGAGACCCAGTACTTC. The variable domain in full, with the rest retrieved from reference TRBV29-1 and TRBJ2-5, is SAVISQKPSRDICQRGTSLTIQCQVDSQVTMMFWYRQQPGQSLTLIATANQGSEATYESGFVIDKFPISRPNLTFSTLTVSNMSPEDSSIYLCSGRSGGETQYFGPGTRLLVL.

This clonotype appeared a few times. The chain employs TRBV28 and TRBJ2-1; 9 bases are a match to TRBD2. Germline-derived CDR1 and CDR2 are MDHEN and SYDVKM. This CDR3 has 16 amino acids. V lost 7 bases to trimming and J lost 0 bases; unmatched junction nucleotides: 7. The DNA of the CDR3 is TGTGCCAGCACTTTTATTAGCGGGAGCTCCTACAATGAGCAGTTCTTC. It encodes CASTFISGSSYNEQFF.

The V and J genes are TRBV6-5 and TRBJ2-1; D unresolved. Near its end, the DNA agrees better with TRBJ2-7, so the J call may be wrong. Germline V gene data show CDR1 as MNHEY and CDR2 as SVGAGI. The CDR3 runs 15 residues. Written as DNA, the CDR3 is TGTGCCAGCAGAAGACCGGGCCCTAGCTCCTACGAGCAGTACTTC. Translated: CASRRPGPSSYEQYF.

This chain links TRBV7-9 with TRBJ2-3; D remains ambiguous. From germline, CDR1 is SEHNR and CDR2 FQNEAQ (reference sequence). Trimming took 2 bases from V and 3 from J, leaving 9 bases between them. CDR3 length: 14 amino acids. This chain's CDR3 is CASSLLVRTDTQYF. In DNA, the CDR3 is TGTGCCAGCAGCTTACTCGTAAGAACAGATACGCAGTATTTT.

This clonotype was picked up one time. The rearrangement joins TRBV5-1 to TRBJ2-2; no reliable D call. Trimming stripped 1 base from V and 5 bases from J, with 9 bases between. This CDR3 spans 14 amino acids. The germline V gene encodes CDR1 SGHRS and CDR2 YFSETQ. The CDR3 loop is CASSLSVTTGELFF. For the CDR3, the DNA is TGCGCCAGCAGCTTGTCTGTCACAACCGGGGAGCTGTTTTTT.

The V call is TRBV30, the J call TRBJ1-2; D is undetermined. The CDR3 consists of 13 residues. Trimming left V 1 base short and J 4 bases short, with 10 bases between. CDR1 is GTSNPN, CDR2 SVGIG, per germline (reference sequence). CDR3 loop: CAWSGPRAYGYTF. Written as DNA, the CDR3 is TGTGCCTGGAGTGGCCCCCGGGCCTATGGCTACACCTTC.

The chain recombines TRBV12-3 or TRBV12-4 with TRBJ1-2; D ambiguous. The CDR3 covers 13 residues. The V gene lost 5 bases and the J gene lost 7 bases, with 14 bases spanning the gap. In DNA form, the CDR3 reads TGTGCCAGCAGTCCCACGGAGTTCCGTGGCTACACCTTC. This codes for CASSPTEFRGYTF.

This clonotype was detected only a few times. This chain connects TRBV18 to TRBJ2-5; 9 positions match TRBD2. Matching the DNA end better, TRBJ2-7 makes the J call doubtful. This CDR3 spans 16 amino acids. Germline CDR1 KGHSH, CDR2 LQKENI. The CDR3: CASSPIAGAISYEQYF. The CDR3 DNA reads TGTGCCAGCTCACCCATAGCGGGGGCCATTTCCTACGAGCAGTACTTC.

This rearrangement joins TRBV20-1 to TRBJ2-1, with a weak D call TRBD2 (6 bases). CDR1 is DFQATT, CDR2 SNEGSKA, per germline (reference sequence). V lost 3 bases and J 6 bases, leaving 12 bases between the germline ends. CDR3 size: 13 residues. The CDR3 coding sequence is TGCAGTGCTAGGTACCAGCGGGTCAATGAGCAGTTCTTC. It codes for CSARYQRVNEQFF.

This clonotype was observed a handful of times. The chain couples TRBV12-3 or TRBV12-4 to TRBJ2-1; D ambiguous. V gave up 3 bases and J gave up 0 bases, with 9 bases separating them. The length of the CDR3 is 15 residues. DNA for the CDR3: TGTGCCAGCAGTTTGGGCAGACTCTCCTACAATGAGCAGTTCTTC. It yields the protein CASSLGRLSYNEQFF.

The chain uses TRBV3-1 and TRBJ1-2, with D unclear. This CDR3 region has 14 residues. V shed 6 bases and J shed 2 bases, with 13 bases lying between them. CDR1 is LGHDT, CDR2 YNNKEL, per germline (reference sequence). DNA for the CDR3: TGTGCCAGCAGTCTGCAAAGGGCCAACTATGGCTACACCTTC. Translated, it gives CASSLQRANYGYTF.

This clonotype was detected many times. The J gene is TRBJ1-6, the V gene TRBV7-2; 11 positions match TRBD1. The CDR3 is 16 residues long. Germline V lookup: CDR1 SGHTA, CDR2 FQGNSA. V was clipped by 3 bases and J by 8 bases; unmatched bases: 6. The DNA of the CDR3 is TGTGCCAGCAGCTTTACGGACAGGGGGCATCATTCACCCCTCCACTTT. It codes for CASSFTDRGHHSPLHF.

The chain carries TRBV5-1 and TRBJ2-1; D not certain. The germline gives CDR1 SGHRS, CDR2 YFSETQ. The ends were cut back, 4 bases at V and 6 bases at J, with 8 bases in the middle. The CDR3 runs to 12 residues. The CDR3 sequence: CASSPESNEQFF. For the CDR3, the DNA is TGCGCCAGCAGCCCGGAGAGCAATGAGCAGTTCTTC.

The chain combines TRBV20-1 with TRBJ2-1; TRBD2 matches at 8 bases. CDR1 and CDR2 from the germline V gene are DFQATT and SNEGSKA (reference sequence). CDR3 length: 14 amino acids. The V segment lost 5 bases and the J segment 3 bases; nucleotides outside the gene matches: 6. CDR3 sequence reads: CSAPGTRDYNEQFF. For the CDR3, the DNA is TGCAGTGCTCCTGGGACTAGAGACTACAATGAGCAGTTCTTC.

The chain uses TRBV14 and TRBJ2-7; tentative D call: TRBD2 (5 bases). There are 16 residues in the CDR3. V was cut by 0 bases and J by 3 bases, with 15 bases left in between. Germline V CDR1 and CDR2: SGHDN, FVKESK. CDR3 sequence (DNA): TGTGCCAGCAGCCAAGATCTTCTAAGCGGACTCTACGAGCAGTACTTC. Its protein is CASSQDLLSGLYEQYF.

The chain uses TRBV11-2 and TRBJ2-2; D may match TRBD1 or TRBD2 (5 bases each). Germline V gene lookup returns CDR1 SGHAT and CDR2 FQNNGV. CDR3 length: 16 amino acids. Trimming cost V 2 bases and J 1 base, with 11 bases left between them. The CDR3 sequence is CASSLFRDGNTGELFF. CDR3 DNA: TGTGCCAGCAGCTTATTCCGGGACGGGAACACCGGGGAGCTGTTTTTT.

The chain recombines TRBV3-1 with TRBJ2-5; 8 bases map to TRBD2. The end of the DNA fits TRBJ2-7 better, so the J call may be wrong. This CDR3 comprises 14 residues. The V gene's germline CDR1 is LGHDT and CDR2 YNNKEL (reference sequence). CDR3 sequence reads: CASSQVNSGAEQYF. The CDR3 DNA reads TGTGCCAGCAGCCAAGTTAATAGCGGGGCCGAGCAGTACTTC.

As concerns this clonotype: An end of the junction differs from the germline gene, which may be a read error. The rearrangement joins TRBV9 to TRBJ2-3; 8 nucleotides agree with TRBD2. The V gene's germline CDR1 is SGDLS and CDR2 YYNGEE. This CDR3 has 11 amino acids. CDR3: CASSDGGTSSF. The CDR3 DNA reads TGTGCCAGCAGCGACGGTGGGACTAGTTCTTTT.